This T cell receptor beta chain is drawn from a study of blood T cell repertoires in COVID-19. The data were produced by immunoSEQ multiplex PCR, yet TCRdb's version contains in-frame clones alone and is incomplete. The sample yields about 110,000 clones, more than 80% seen once. The CDR3 covers 14 residues. In germline, CDR1 is MNHEY, CDR2 SVGAGI. V dropped 6 bases and J dropped 2; count of bases not matched to a gene: 7. The sequencing input was peripheral blood. This chain uses TRBV6-5 with TRBJ2-7; 7 bases fit TRBD2. The TCR sequence derives from a woman of 80 years or more with acute or convalescent COVID-19. This CDR3 is CASREGLPPYEQYF. The CDR3 DNA sequence: TGTGCCAGCAGGGAGGGACTACCTCCCTACGAGCAGTACTTC.